The rows below give T cell receptor beta chains drawn from one sample of a study of early T cells in non-severe SARS-CoV-2 infection. One entry per CDR3 protein, called by TCRdb with MiXCR from the 5' RACE reads. The profile shows 45,000 to 50,000 distinct CDR3 sequences, around 5.2% of them singletons. Sample: whole blood. Receptors originate from an adult who was a healthcare worker with PCR-confirmed SARS-CoV-2 infection or an uninfected control (not recorded which). Both conserved end residues are part of each CDR3. D genes are given only for firm matches. Some rows mark clone size as missing; the rest say once, few, many or name a class of expanded clone.

v_gene	j_gene	abundance	d_gene	len	CDR3aa	CDR3nt
TRBV29-1	TRBJ2-7	many	-	14	CSVLPRGRSYEQYF	TGCAGCGTTCTACCTCGGGGCCGGAGCTACGAGCAGTACTTC
TRBV11-2	TRBJ2-1	-	-	12	CASSFSKKEQFF	TGTGCCAGCAGCTTTTCGAAGAAGGAGCAGTTCTTC
TRBV7-9	TRBJ2-7	few	-	14	CASSFPARAAEQYF	TGTGCCAGCAGCTTCCCCGCCCGCGCAGCGGAGCAGTACTTC
TRBV6-2/TRBV6-3	TRBJ2-4	few	TRBD1	16	CASIPGTGRAKNIQYF	TGTGCCAGCATCCCAGGGACAGGACGAGCCAAAAACATTCAGTACTTC
TRBV5-4	TRBJ1-1	many	TRBD1	17	CASSSRDRGPTNTEAFF	TGTGCCAGCAGCTCACGGGACAGGGGGCCAACGAACACTGAAGCTTTCTTT
TRBV6-5	TRBJ2-7	few	-	18	CASTPRGMGALIPAEQYF	TGTGCCAGCACCCCCCGGGGGATGGGGGCCCTCATCCCGGCGGAGCAGTACTTC
TRBV5-4	TRBJ2-7	-	TRBD2	15	CASSSSGGSSYEQYF	TGTGCCAGCAGCAGTAGCGGGGGGAGCTCCTACGAGCAGTACTTC
TRBV7-2	TRBJ2-7	-	-	18	CASSLRASRLAKGGEQYF	TGTGCCAGCAGCTTACGCGCCTCCAGACTAGCCAAGGGGGGCGAGCAGTACTTC
TRBV3-1	TRBJ2-7	many	TRBD1	14	CASSPGTGRYEQYF	TGTGCCAGCAGCCCCGGGACAGGGCGCTACGAGCAGTACTTC
TRBV6-5	TRBJ2-4	few	TRBD1	16	CASSYGTGGAKNIQYF	TGTGCCAGCAGTTACGGGACAGGGGGAGCCAAAAACATTCAGTACTTC
TRBV24-1	TRBJ1-5	many	-	14	CATSPGGPNQPQHF	TGTGCCACCAGCCCCGGAGGGCCCAATCAGCCCCAGCATTTT
TRBV12-2	TRBJ2-3	few	-	14	CASRRGQDGDTQYF	TGTGCAAGTCGCCGGGGACAGGATGGGGATACGCAGTATTTT
TRBV3-1	TRBJ2-7	-	TRBD2	15	CASSQGREGFYEQYF	TGTGCCAGCAGCCAGGGGAGGGAGGGGTTCTACGAGCAGTACTTC
TRBV3-2	TRBJ1-5	few	-	14	CASSQGVGRQPQHF	TGTGCCAGCAGCCAGGGAGTGGGGCGGCAGCCCCAGCATTTT
TRBV2	TRBJ1-1	-	TRBD1	14	CASSTDRVFTEAFF	TGTGCCAGCAGTACCGACAGGGTTTTCACTGAAGCTTTCTTT
TRBV6-2/TRBV6-3	TRBJ2-7	many	-	13	CASQGINGYEQYF	TGTGCCAGCCAGGGGATAAATGGTTACGAGCAGTACTTC
TRBV6-5	TRBJ1-1	few	-	15	CASTKRRGGGTEAFF	TGTGCCAGCACTAAGCGGAGGGGAGGAGGCACTGAAGCTTTCTTT
TRBV25-1	TRBJ1-1	few	TRBD1	15	CASSSWTGEGTEAFF	TGTGCCAGCAGTAGTTGGACAGGGGAAGGGACTGAAGCTTTCTTT
TRBV2	TRBJ2-7	many	-	14	CASSAGYRGREQYF	TGTGCCAGCAGTGCCGGGTATCGAGGTCGCGAGCAGTACTTC
TRBV24-1	TRBJ2-5	few	TRBD2	18	CATSDWDSSGRARETQYF	TGTGCCACCAGTGATTGGGACTCGAGCGGGAGGGCCAGGGAGACCCAGTACTTC
TRBV5-4	TRBJ2-4	-	-	13	CASSLGGRNIQYF	TGTGCCAGCAGCTTGGGGGGAAGGAACATTCAGTACTTC
TRBV18	TRBJ2-3	many	TRBD1	15	CASSLGQVSTDTQYF	TGTGCCAGCTCGTTGGGACAGGTTAGCACAGATACGCAGTATTTT
TRBV7-2	TRBJ1-2	many	-	13	CASSLRGLGGYTF	TGTGCCAGCAGCTTACGTGGATTAGGCGGCTACACCTTC
TRBV12-3/TRBV12-4	TRBJ2-1	many	-	14	CASSFNSRHNEQFF	TGTGCCAGCAGTTTCAACTCCCGCCACAATGAGCAGTTCTTC
TRBV11-2	TRBJ2-1	many	-	10	CASSTVEQFF	TGTGCCAGCAGCACGGTTGAGCAGTTCTTC
TRBV29-1	TRBJ2-7	-	TRBD1	13	CSVVPGQGIEQYF	TGCAGCGTCGTACCGGGACAGGGAATCGAGCAGTACTTC
TRBV12-3/TRBV12-4	TRBJ2-4	many	TRBD1	19	CASRPRTLGQVWAKNIQYF	TGTGCCAGCAGACCCAGAACCCTAGGACAGGTCTGGGCCAAAAACATTCAGTACTTC
TRBV10-3	TRBJ2-7	-	-	13	CAISESSGTEQYF	TGTGCCATCAGTGAGTCTTCAGGGACCGAGCAGTACTTC
TRBV11-2	TRBJ2-1	few	-	16	CASSLVRFSSYNEQFF	TGTGCCAGCAGCTTAGTTAGGTTTAGCTCCTACAATGAGCAGTTCTTC
TRBV20-1	TRBJ1-2	medium-sized	-	13	CSARERSRRGYTF	TGCAGTGCTAGGGAAAGATCCCGTCGGGGCTACACCTTC
TRBV11-3	TRBJ2-5	many	-	16	CASSRRQGLYQETQYF	TGTGCCAGCAGCCGCCGACAGGGACTGTACCAAGAGACCCAGTACTTC
TRBV6-2/TRBV6-3	TRBJ2-5	many	-	12	CASSYGLMAQYF	TGTGCCAGCAGTTATGGTCTGATGGCCCAGTACTTC
TRBV27	TRBJ1-6	-	-	15	CASRLQTDRNSPLHF	TGTGCCAGCAGACTCCAGACGGATCGTAATTCACCCCTCCACTTT
TRBV6-5	TRBJ1-3	few	TRBD1	17	CASSHSLRTGTGNTIYF	TGTGCCAGCAGCCACTCCCTCAGGACAGGGACTGGAAACACCATATATTTT
TRBV6-1	TRBJ2-7	few	-	14	CASSESSATYEQYF	TGTGCCAGCAGTGAATCGAGCGCTACCTACGAGCAGTACTTC
TRBV4-3	TRBJ2-7	few	-	15	CASSQGLQSSYEQYF	TGCGCCAGCAGCCAGGGACTCCAGAGCTCCTACGAGCAGTACTTC
TRBV5-1	TRBJ2-1	few	-	16	CASSLNGVSSNNEQFF	TGCGCCAGCAGCTTGAATGGGGTGTCCAGCAACAATGAGCAGTTCTTC
TRBV6-5	TRBJ2-1	many	TRBD2	16	CASSPVRLAVNNEQFF	TGTGCCAGCAGTCCTGTGCGACTAGCGGTGAACAATGAGCAGTTCTTC
TRBV10-3	TRBJ2-6	-	-	15	CAISALTSGANVLTF	TGTGCCATCAGTGCCCTGACCTCTGGGGCCAACGTCCTGACTTTC